Below, 19 T cell receptor beta chains from the same sample are listed, as sequenced in a study of T cells in Graves' hyperthyroidism and ophthalmopathy. The source material, RNA transcripts, was used to amplify TCR beta CDR3 regions. Primed by the HTBI set, a first-round RT-PCR was run on the TCR CDR3. One entry per CDR3 protein, called by TCRdb with MiXCR from the multiplex PCR reads. This table holds about 570,000 distinct CDR3 sequences, 14% found once. Sequenced: blood. These receptors were obtained from a middle-aged woman with Graves' hyperthyroidism.

A few counts support this clonotype. The chain uses TRBV14 and TRBJ2-7, with D unresolved. The V gene's germline CDR1 is SGHDN and CDR2 FVKESK. V gave up 7 bases and J gave up 1 base, with 17 bases separating them. The CDR3 covers 15 residues. CDR3 DNA sequence: TGTGCCAGCAACTCAGGAAGTAGACCTTCCTACGAGCAGTACTTC. Translated, it gives CASNSGSRPSYEQYF.

This clonotype was seen repeatedly, ten times or more. The V call is TRBV28, the J call TRBJ1-2; 9 nucleotides align to TRBD1. After removal of 6 bases from V and 6 bases from J, the junction contained 8 bases not matched to a gene. CDR1 MDHEN and CDR2 SYDVKM come from the germline V gene. The CDR3 runs to 14 residues. The CDR3 spells CASRLQGASDGYTF. CDR3 sequence (DNA): TGTGCCAGCAGGTTACAGGGGGCGTCGGATGGCTACACCTTC.

The table lists this clonotype with many counts. The chain employs TRBV27 and TRBJ2-1; D not resolved. With 4 bases removed from V and 4 bases from J, the gap between germline ends came to 8 bases. The CDR3 has 13 residues. Per the germline V gene, CDR1 is MNHEY and CDR2 is SMNVEV (reference sequence). The CDR3 bases are TGTGCCAGCAGTTCGGCAGTATACAATGAGCAGTTCTTC. Amino acids: CASSSAVYNEQFF.

Many counts were recorded for this clonotype. The chain joins TRBV2 to TRBJ2-6; weak D call: TRBD2 (6 bases). V lost 6 bases to trimming and J lost 0 bases, with 15 bases between them. Germline V gene lookup returns CDR1 SNHLY and CDR2 FYNNEI. The CDR3 runs 17 residues. The CDR3 is CASSRMGLFSGANVLTF. In nucleotides, the CDR3 is TGTGCCAGCAGCAGGATGGGACTGTTCTCTGGGGCCAACGTCCTGACTTTC.

The chain is built from TRBV6-1 and TRBJ2-2, with D perhaps matching TRBD1 or TRBD2 (5 bases each). CDR3 length equals 15 residues. Germline V gene data show CDR1 as MNHNS and CDR2 as SASEGT. V lost 5 bases and J 0 bases, leaving 10 bases between the germline ends. The CDR3 DNA is TGTGCCAGCAGTTTACTAGGGGCGAACACCGGGGAGCTGTTTTTT. It translates to CASSLLGANTGELFF.

This clonotype was detected many times. The CDR3 region is CASSPRTETQYF. CDR3 bases: TGTGCCAGCTCACCACGGACAGAGACCCAGTACTTC. The chain carries TRBV18 and TRBJ2-5; D remains ambiguous. The CDR3 has 12 residues. From germline, CDR1 is KGHSH and CDR2 LQKENI. V lost 1 base and J lost 4, with 4 bases in between.

The chain joins TRBV5-4 to TRBJ2-7, with no clear D. The CDR3 loop spans 15 amino acids. Trimming took 0 bases from V and 0 from J, leaving 10 bases between them. Germline V gives CDR1 SGHNT, CDR2 YYREEE (reference sequence). CDR3 loop: CASSLVGESSYEQYF. The CDR3 DNA reads TGTGCCAGCAGCTTGGTCGGTGAGAGCTCCTACGAGCAGTACTTC.

This clonotype has a handful of counts. This chain links TRBV7-9 with TRBJ1-2; tentative D call: TRBD1 (5 bases). V lost 1 base to trimming and J lost 6 bases, with 12 bases between them. This CDR3 has 14 amino acids. CDR1 and CDR2 from the germline V gene are SEHNR and FQNEAQ (reference sequence). This chain's CDR3 is CASSLGWPGNGYTF. The CDR3 bases are TGTGCCAGCAGCTTAGGATGGCCAGGGAATGGCTACACCTTC.

This chain connects TRBV9 to TRBJ1-2; D remains unclear. The CDR3 consists of 9 residues. Per germline, CDR1 SGDLS and CDR2 YYNGEE. V lost 10 bases and J 3 bases, leaving 4 bases between the germline ends. CDR3 loop: CAADYGYTF. DNA for the CDR3: TGTGCCGCGGACTATGGCTACACCTTC.

Only a few counts were recorded for this clonotype. This chain links TRBV4-1 with TRBJ1-5; D is ambiguous. The CDR3 is 16 residues long. Germline V gene sequence: CDR1 MGHRA, CDR2 YSYEKL. The V end was cut by 0 bases, the J end by 3 bases, with 12 bases between. This chain's CDR3 is CASSQDLGDHNQPQHF. CDR3 bases: TGCGCCAGCAGCCAAGATCTCGGGGATCACAATCAGCCCCAGCATTTT.

This clonotype was counted a few times. The chain has TRBV5-8 and TRBJ1-1; tentatively, D is TRBD1 (5 bases). The V gene's germline CDR1 is SGHTS and CDR2 YDEGEE. Trimming cost V 2 bases and J 1 base, with 12 bases left between them. The CDR3 has 15 residues. The CDR3 here is CASSLLNQGNTEAFF. DNA of the CDR3: TGTGCCAGCAGCTTACTCAACCAGGGGAACACTGAAGCTTTCTTT.

The CDR3 spells CASSAGQNYGYTF. The CDR3 DNA sequence: TGTGCCAGCAGCGCGGGACAGAACTATGGCTACACCTTC. The V call is TRBV7-9, the J call TRBJ1-2; 7 bases agree with TRBD1. The germline V gene encodes CDR1 SEHNR and CDR2 FQNEAQ (reference sequence). J lost 2 bases, V lost 5 bases, and 2 bases had no gene match. The CDR3 totals 13 residues. Full variable domain (remainder filled in from reference TRBV7-9 and TRBJ1-2): DTGVSQNPRHKITKRGQNVTFRCDPISEHNRLYWYRQTLGQGPEFLTYFQNEAQLEKSRLLSDRFSAERPKGSFSTLEIQRTEQGDSAMYLCASSAGQNYGYTFGSGTRLTVV.

This clonotype was recorded many times. This chain joins TRBV6-6 and TRBJ2-3; a possible D gene is TRBD2 (6 bases). CDR1 is MNHNY and CDR2 is SVGAGI in the germline V gene (reference sequence). The CDR3 length is 19 residues. Trimming pared 0 bases from V and 2 bases from J, leaving 21 bases between. This chain's CDR3 is CASSYSSRGLLSITDTQYF. In DNA, the CDR3 is TGTGCCAGCAGTTACTCGAGTAGGGGACTCCTAAGCATCACAGATACGCAGTATTTT.

This clonotype showed up many times. The chain carries TRBV29-1 and TRBJ2-1, with 11 bases matching TRBD2. CDR3 length: 14 amino acids. CDR1 is SQVTM and CDR2 is ANQGSEA in the germline V gene. Trimming at V came to 3 bases and at J to 9 bases, leaving 7 bases not matched to a gene. In DNA form, the CDR3 reads TGCAGCGTTGATAGTAGCGGGAGGGTTGTTGAGCAGTTCTTC. Translated, it gives CSVDSSGRVVEQFF.

A few counts support this clonotype. This chain uses TRBV13 with TRBJ2-1; 8 bases are a match to TRBD1. The CDR3 loop spans 14 amino acids. CDR1 and CDR2 (germline): PRHDT, FYEKMQ (reference sequence). Losses at the gene ends were 4 bases for V and 10 bases for J; bases not matched to a gene: 9. The CDR3 loop reads CASSYGQGKREQFF. CDR3 in DNA: TGTGCCAGCAGCTACGGACAGGGAAAAAGGGAGCAGTTCTTC.

A few counts support this clonotype. The CDR3 spells CSAQGQGWNEQYF. The CDR3 region has the DNA TGCAGTGCCCAGGGACAGGGGTGGAACGAGCAGTACTTC. The V and J genes are TRBV20-1 and TRBJ2-7, with 10 positions matching TRBD1. The CDR3 runs 13 residues. CDR1 is DFQATT, CDR2 SNEGSKA, per germline (reference sequence). The trim removed 6 bases at V and 5 bases at J, leaving 7 bases unmatched.

The chain uses TRBV6-1 and TRBJ1-5, with TRBD1 identical over 10 bases. V gave up 6 bases and J gave up 3 bases; unmatched junction bases: 11. The CDR3 length is 17 residues. The V gene's germline CDR1 is MNHNS and CDR2 SASEGT. CDR3 sequence: CASRPGTGANFNQPQHF. The DNA for the CDR3 is TGTGCCAGCAGACCCGGGACAGGGGCGAATTTCAATCAGCCCCAGCATTTT.

At least ten counts were recorded for this clonotype. V and J are TRBV28 and TRBJ1-2, with D uncertain. Trimming cost V 3 bases and J 5 bases, with 7 bases left between them. This CDR3 region has 12 residues. Germline CDR1 and CDR2: MDHEN and SYDVKM. The CDR3 DNA reads TGTGCCAGCAGTTTTAGTGGGTATGGCTACACCTTC. It encodes CASSFSGYGYTF.

This clonotype was seen a handful of times. The chain links TRBV20-1 to TRBJ2-7; D is undetermined. The germline V gene has CDR1 DFQATT and CDR2 SNEGSKA (reference sequence). V lost 3 bases to trimming and J lost 5 bases, with 5 bases between them. CDR3 length: 10 amino acids. The CDR3 loop is CSASADEQYF. DNA of the CDR3: TGCAGTGCTAGTGCGGACGAGCAGTACTTC.